Presented here are 24 T cell receptor beta chains from one specimen sequenced in a study of T cells in Graves' hyperthyroidism and ophthalmopathy. RNA transcripts served as the template for amplifying TCR beta CDR3 regions. A first-round RT-PCR of the TCR CDR3 used the HTBI primer set. TCRdb re-called the multiplex PCR reads through MiXCR, storing one row per CDR3 protein. The table includes around 610,000 distinct CDR3 sequences, 14% to 15% detected once. Material for sequencing was blood. The source is a woman aged 40-49 years with Graves' ophthalmopathy.

This clonotype was picked up a small number of times. This chain uses TRBV7-2 with TRBJ2-5, with no clear D. The CDR3 spans 15 residues. CDR1 and CDR2 (germline): SGHTA, FQGNSA. The germline V and J ends were trimmed by 5 bases and 3 bases, with 16 bases remaining between them. CDR3 nucleotide sequence: TGTGCCAGCAGCCTATTCACGGGCCTTAAAGAGACCCAGTACTTC. Translating gives CASSLFTGLKETQYF.

This clonotype was recorded many times. This chain joins TRBV20-1 and TRBJ1-5; 7 bases match TRBD1. V dropped 4 bases and J dropped 4; count of bases not matched to a gene: 7. Germline-derived CDR1 and CDR2 are DFQATT and SNEGSKA (reference sequence). This CDR3 has 14 residues. In nucleotides, the CDR3 is TGCAGTGCTACTCGGACAGGAACGAATCAGCCCCAGCATTTT. This translates into CSATRTGTNQPQHF.

The genes are TRBV24-1 and TRBJ1-6, with TRBD1 matching 9 bases. Germline values: CDR1 KGHDR, CDR2 SFDVKD. Germline trimming cut 6 bases from V and 6 bases from J; bases unmatched to any gene: 8. This CDR3 is built from 16 residues. The CDR3 bases are TGTGCCACCAGTCCTTTCGGGACAGGGTGTAATTCACCCCTCCACTTT. Its translation is CATSPFGTGCNSPLHF.

The chain employs TRBV6-1 and TRBJ2-2, with 11 bases that match TRBD2. The J segment lost 6 bases and the V segment lost 5 bases, leaving 5 bases of the junction unmatched. Germline CDR1 is MNHNS and CDR2 is SASEGT. The CDR3 length is 15 residues. The DNA of the CDR3 is TGTGCCAGCAGTATAGCGGGAGGGGGTGCCGGGGAGCTGTTTTTT. Translation: CASSIAGGGAGELFF.

The V gene is TRBV19, the J gene TRBJ1-5; D is unclear. Trimming took off 0 bases at V and 4 bases at J, with 22 bases between the two ends. This CDR3 spans 19 amino acids. In germline, CDR1 is LNHDA, CDR2 SQIVND (reference sequence). CDR3 in amino acids: CASSIEAPRLLDGNQPQHF. The CDR3 DNA reads as TGTGCCAGTAGTATAGAGGCCCCGCGATTACTGGACGGGAATCAGCCCCAGCATTTT. The full variable domain, in which reference TRBV19 and TRBJ1-5 provide the parts outside the CDR3, is DGGITQSPKYLFRKEGQNVTLSCEQNLNHDAMYWYRQDPGQGLRLIYYSQIVNDFQKGDIAEGYSVSREKKESFPLTVTSAQKNPTAFYLCASSIEAPRLLDGNQPQHFGDGTRLSIL.

The chain couples TRBV28 to TRBJ1-1, with 7 bases matching TRBD1. Germline V CDR1 and CDR2: MDHEN, SYDVKM. V was clipped by 7 bases and J by 1 base; unmatched bases: 12. The CDR3 runs to 16 residues. In nucleotides, the CDR3 is TGTGCCAGCACCGGACCTCCGGGACAGTGGAACACTGAAGCTTTCTTT. This translates into CASTGPPGQWNTEAFF.

This chain connects TRBV19 to TRBJ2-7; 7 nucleotides match TRBD2. CDR1 and CDR2 (germline): LNHDA, SQIVND (reference sequence). V was clipped by 8 bases and J by 2 bases; unmatched bases: 6. The CDR3 consists of 13 residues. The CDR3 DNA is TGTGCCAGTGCAAGCGGGAAGACCTACGAGCAGTACTTC. It is translated as CASASGKTYEQYF.

This clonotype has at least ten counts. The rearrangement joins TRBV18 to TRBJ2-7; 8 bases fit TRBD2. Losses at the gene ends were 6 bases for V and 6 bases for J; bases not matched to a gene: 13. The germline gives CDR1 KGHSH, CDR2 LQKENI. CDR3 length: 15 amino acids. CDR3 nucleotides: TGTGCCAGCTCCCTCAGCGGGAGTAACCCCTCCGAGCAGTACTTC. Amino acid sequence: CASSLSGSNPSEQYF.

This clonotype was found many times. The chain is built from TRBV7-9 and TRBJ2-7; the D gene is possibly TRBD2 (6 bases). Germline assignment: CDR1 SEHNR and CDR2 FQNEAQ (reference sequence). The V end lost 0 bases, the J end lost 0 bases, and 12 bases lay between the germline ends. CDR3 length: 16 amino acids. The chain's CDR3 is CASSLAGRDRSYEQYF. DNA of the CDR3: TGTGCCAGCAGCTTAGCAGGGCGGGACCGCTCCTACGAGCAGTACTTC.

This clonotype was detected many times. The V gene is TRBV6-1, the J gene TRBJ2-7, with D perhaps TRBD1 (5 bases). From germline, CDR1 is MNHNS and CDR2 SASEGT. V dropped 4 bases and J dropped 1 base, with 11 bases sitting between them. The CDR3 contains 14 residues. The CDR3 sequence is CASSAVRDSYEQYF. DNA of the CDR3: TGTGCCAGCAGTGCGGTCAGGGATTCCTACGAGCAGTACTTC.

There are many counts of this clonotype. V is TRBV12-3 or TRBV12-4 and J is TRBJ2-5; 9 bases line up with TRBD1. This CDR3 region has 14 residues. The junction had 7 bases not matched to a gene; V was cut back by 6 bases and J by 5 bases. The chain's CDR3 is CASSLGQGSETQYF. The CDR3, as DNA: TGTGCCAGCAGCCTCGGACAGGGGTCGGAGACCCAGTACTTC.

The sample holds many counts of this clonotype. Possible read error: a much larger clone is one base away. The chain joins TRBV20-1 to TRBJ2-7; no clear D gene. This CDR3 comprises 14 residues. CDR1 is DFQATT and CDR2 is SNEGSKA in the germline V gene (reference sequence). The CDR3 protein is CSARDIGKTYGQYF. In DNA, the CDR3 is TGCAGTGCTAGAGATATCGGCAAGACCTACGGGCAGTACTTC.

This clonotype was recorded at least ten times. The chain employs TRBV6-5 and TRBJ1-3; D perhaps matches TRBD1 (5 bases). Trimming shortened V by 2 bases and J by 2 bases, and 10 bases separated the two germline ends. The CDR3 covers 15 residues. Germline CDR1 and CDR2: MNHEY and SVGAGI. In DNA form, the CDR3 reads TGTGCCAGCAGTTACACCCAGGGAGCTGGAAACACCATATATTTT. Its protein product is CASSYTQGAGNTIYF.

On this clonotype: One base away lies a much larger clone, so this may be a sequencing read error. The J gene is TRBJ2-7, the V gene TRBV7-2; a weak D match, TRBD2 (6 bases). In germline, CDR1 is SGHTA, CDR2 FQGNSA. The CDR3 is 14 residues long. CDR3 region: CANSPGRQGYEQYF. The CDR3 DNA reads as TGTGCCAACAGCCCTGGGAGGCAGGGCTACGAGCAGTACTTC.

This clonotype was seen ten or more times. This chain links TRBV11-2 with TRBJ1-2, with D possibly TRBD1 on 5 matching bases. The germline CDR1 and CDR2 sequences are SGHAT and FQNNGV. The ends were cut back, 4 bases at V and 7 bases at J, with 19 bases in the middle. The CDR3 is 15 amino acids. The CDR3 loop is CASSSVGTPSLGYTF. DNA of the CDR3: TGTGCCAGCAGCTCCGTCGGGACGCCATCTCTTGGCTACACCTTC.

This clonotype was seen a handful of times. The chain links TRBV7-8 to TRBJ1-2; D perhaps matches TRBD1 (6 bases). The CDR3 length is 12 residues. The V gene lost 6 bases and the J gene lost 8 bases, with 13 bases spanning the gap. Germline values: CDR1 SGHVS, CDR2 FQNEAQ. In DNA form, the CDR3 reads TGTGCCAGCAGTAACAGGGTTGTCGGCTACACCTTC. It is translated as CASSNRVVGYTF.

V is TRBV6-2 or TRBV6-3 and J is TRBJ2-5, with 10 nucleotides matching TRBD2. This CDR3 contains 15 residues. The germline CDR1 and CDR2 sequences are MNHEY and SVGEGT. The J segment lost 4 bases and the V segment lost 2 bases, leaving 4 bases of the junction unmatched. The CDR3 spells CASSYRASGRETQYF. For the CDR3, the DNA is TGTGCCAGCAGTTACCGAGCTAGCGGGAGAGAGACCCAGTACTTC.

This clonotype has at least ten counts. This chain uses TRBV27 with TRBJ2-4, with 8 bases matching TRBD2. Germline-derived CDR1 and CDR2 are MNHEY and SMNVEV (reference sequence). V shed 3 bases and J 4 bases; nucleotides not matched to a gene: 2. The CDR3 totals 14 residues. Written as DNA, the CDR3 is TGTGCCAGCAGTTTTGGCGGGGGGAAAAACATTCAGTACTTC. This codes for CASSFGGGKNIQYF.

This clonotype was seen only a few times. The chain carries TRBV7-9 and TRBJ2-7; D gene ambiguous. The CDR3 has 14 residues. Germline lookup yields CDR1 SEHNR and CDR2 FQNEAQ (reference sequence). The V gene lost 5 bases and the J gene lost 3 bases, with 14 bases spanning the gap. The CDR3 loop is CASSPTSMFYEQYF. The CDR3, as DNA: TGTGCCAGCAGCCCCACCAGTATGTTCTACGAGCAGTACTTC. Filled out from reference TRBV7-9 and TRBJ2-7, the complete variable domain reads DTGVSQNPRHKITKRGQNVTFRCDPISEHNRLYWYRQTLGQGPEFLTYFQNEAQLEKSRLLSDRFSAERPKGSFSTLEIQRTEQGDSAMYLCASSPTSMFYEQYFGPGTRLTVT.

This clonotype was seen many times. J is TRBJ2-7 and V is TRBV7-9, with 10 bases fitting TRBD2. V was pared by 5 bases and J by 1 base, with 8 bases of the junction left unmatched. Germline loops: CDR1 SEHNR, CDR2 FQNEAQ (reference sequence). This CDR3 contains 16 residues. Written as DNA, the CDR3 is TGTGCCAGCAGCCCGCGTACTAGCGGGACGTCCTACGAGCAGTACTTC. Residues: CASSPRTSGTSYEQYF.

The V gene is TRBV30, the J gene TRBJ1-1; D is possibly TRBD1 (6 bases). The ends were cut back, 4 bases at V and 0 bases at J, with 15 bases in the middle. The CDR3 length is 15 residues. Germline V CDR1 and CDR2: GTSNPN, SVGIG (reference sequence). The CDR3 reads CAWTQGQYMNTEAFF. CDR3 sequence (DNA): TGTGCCTGGACGCAAGGACAGTACATGAACACTGAAGCTTTCTTT.

This clonotype showed up many times. The chain links TRBV12-3 or TRBV12-4 to TRBJ1-3, with D uncertain. This CDR3 is built from 13 residues. With 8 bases removed from V and 1 base from J, the gap between germline ends came to 9 bases. Here the CDR3 reads CASHRGSGNTIYF. CDR3 bases: TGTGCCAGCCACCGAGGATCTGGAAACACCATATATTTT.

V gene TRBV15 combines with J gene TRBJ2-2; D is undetermined. The CDR3 has 17 residues. V lost 0 bases to trimming and J lost 0 bases, with 11 bases between them. Per germline, CDR1 LNHNV and CDR2 YYDKDF (reference sequence). The CDR3 nucleotides read TGTGCCACCAGCAGAGATCGGGTCGAAACGAACACCGGGGAGCTGTTTTTT. This translates into CATSRDRVETNTGELFF.

The chain links TRBV19 to TRBJ2-5; D call uncertain. Germline V gene lookup returns CDR1 LNHDA and CDR2 SQIVND (reference sequence). The length of the CDR3 is 13 residues. V was shortened by 5 bases and J by 2 bases, with 9 bases between the two germline ends. The CDR3 spells CASSGAEQETQYF. CDR3 in DNA: TGTGCCAGTAGTGGAGCAGAACAAGAGACCCAGTACTTC.